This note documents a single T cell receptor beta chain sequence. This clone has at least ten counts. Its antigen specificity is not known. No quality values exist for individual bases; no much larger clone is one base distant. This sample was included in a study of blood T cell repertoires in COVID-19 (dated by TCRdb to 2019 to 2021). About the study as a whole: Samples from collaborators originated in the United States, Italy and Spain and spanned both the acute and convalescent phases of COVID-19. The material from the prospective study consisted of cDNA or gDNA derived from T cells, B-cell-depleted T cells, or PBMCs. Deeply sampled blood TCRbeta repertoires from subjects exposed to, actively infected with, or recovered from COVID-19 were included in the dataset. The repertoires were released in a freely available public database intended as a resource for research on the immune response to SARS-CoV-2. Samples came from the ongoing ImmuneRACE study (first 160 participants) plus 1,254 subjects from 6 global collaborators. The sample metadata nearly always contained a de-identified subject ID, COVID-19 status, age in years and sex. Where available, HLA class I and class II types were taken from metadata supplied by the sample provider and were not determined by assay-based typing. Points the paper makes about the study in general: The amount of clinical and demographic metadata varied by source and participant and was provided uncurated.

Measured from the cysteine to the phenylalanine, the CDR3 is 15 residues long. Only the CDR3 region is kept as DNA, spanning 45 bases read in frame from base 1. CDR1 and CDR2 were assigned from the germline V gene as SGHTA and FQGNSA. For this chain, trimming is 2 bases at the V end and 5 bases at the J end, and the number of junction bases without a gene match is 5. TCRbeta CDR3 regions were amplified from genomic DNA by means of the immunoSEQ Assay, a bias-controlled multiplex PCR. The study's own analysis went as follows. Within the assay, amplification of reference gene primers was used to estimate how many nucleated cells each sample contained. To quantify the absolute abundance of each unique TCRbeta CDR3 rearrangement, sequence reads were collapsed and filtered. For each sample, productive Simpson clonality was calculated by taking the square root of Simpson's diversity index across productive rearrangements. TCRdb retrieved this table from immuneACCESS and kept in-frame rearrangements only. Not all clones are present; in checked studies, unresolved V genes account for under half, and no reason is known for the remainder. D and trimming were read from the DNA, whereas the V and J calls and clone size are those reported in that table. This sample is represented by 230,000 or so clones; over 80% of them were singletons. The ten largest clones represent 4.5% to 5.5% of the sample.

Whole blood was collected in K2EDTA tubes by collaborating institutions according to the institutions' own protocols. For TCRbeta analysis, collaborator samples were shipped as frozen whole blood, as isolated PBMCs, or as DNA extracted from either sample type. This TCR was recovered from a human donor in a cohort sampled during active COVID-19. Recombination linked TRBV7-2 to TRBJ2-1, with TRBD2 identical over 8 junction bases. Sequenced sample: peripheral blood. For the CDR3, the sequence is CASSLYAGGHNEQFF. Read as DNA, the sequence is TGTGCCAGCAGCTTATATGCGGGAGGCCACAATGAGCAGTTCTTC.